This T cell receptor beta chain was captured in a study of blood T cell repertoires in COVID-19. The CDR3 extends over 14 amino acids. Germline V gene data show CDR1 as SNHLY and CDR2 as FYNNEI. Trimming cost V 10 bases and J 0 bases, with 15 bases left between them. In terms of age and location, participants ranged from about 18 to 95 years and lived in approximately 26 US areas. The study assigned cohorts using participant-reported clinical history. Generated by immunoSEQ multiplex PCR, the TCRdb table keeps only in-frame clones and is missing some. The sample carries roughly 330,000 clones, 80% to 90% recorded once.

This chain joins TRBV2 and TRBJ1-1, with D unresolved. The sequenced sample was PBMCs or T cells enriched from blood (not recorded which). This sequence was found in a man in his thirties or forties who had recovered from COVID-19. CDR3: CATYPGSLNTEAFF. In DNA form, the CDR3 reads TGTGCCACCTACCCCGGGAGTTTGAACACTGAAGCTTTCTTT.